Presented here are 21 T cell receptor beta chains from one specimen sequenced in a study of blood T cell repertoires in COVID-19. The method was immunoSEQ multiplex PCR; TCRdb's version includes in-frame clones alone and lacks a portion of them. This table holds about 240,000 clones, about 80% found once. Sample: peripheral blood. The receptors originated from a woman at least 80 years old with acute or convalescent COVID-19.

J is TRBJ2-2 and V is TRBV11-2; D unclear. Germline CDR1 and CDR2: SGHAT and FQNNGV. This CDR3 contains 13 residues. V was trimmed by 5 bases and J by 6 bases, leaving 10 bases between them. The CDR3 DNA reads TGTGCCAGCAGCCTCAAGGAGTCCGGGGAGCTGTTTTTT. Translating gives CASSLKESGELFF.

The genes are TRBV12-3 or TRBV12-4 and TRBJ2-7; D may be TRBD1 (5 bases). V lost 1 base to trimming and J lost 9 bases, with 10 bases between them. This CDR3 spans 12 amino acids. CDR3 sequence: CASSLEGLGQYF. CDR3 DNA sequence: TGTGCCAGCAGTTTAGAGGGGTTGGGGCAGTACTTC.

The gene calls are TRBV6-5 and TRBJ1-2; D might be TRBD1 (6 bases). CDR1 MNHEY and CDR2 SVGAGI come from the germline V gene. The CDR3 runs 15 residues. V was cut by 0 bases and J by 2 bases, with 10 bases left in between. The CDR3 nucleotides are TGTGCCAGCAGTTACTCAGCAGGGGCCAACTATGGCTACACCTTC. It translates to CASSYSAGANYGYTF.

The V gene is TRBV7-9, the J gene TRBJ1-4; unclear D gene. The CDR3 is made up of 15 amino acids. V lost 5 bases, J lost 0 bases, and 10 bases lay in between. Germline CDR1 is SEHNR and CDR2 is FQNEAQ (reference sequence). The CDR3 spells CASSPHTTTNEKLFF. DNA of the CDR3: TGTGCCAGCAGCCCCCACACTACAACTAATGAAAAACTGTTTTTT. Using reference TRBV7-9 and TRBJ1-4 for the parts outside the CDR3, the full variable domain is DTGVSQNPRHKITKRGQNVTFRCDPISEHNRLYWYRQTLGQGPEFLTYFQNEAQLEKSRLLSDRFSAERPKGSFSTLEIQRTEQGDSAMYLCASSPHTTTNEKLFFGSGTQLSVL.

DNA for the CDR3: TGTGCCATCAGTGAGGGGACAGGGGACTCAGATACGCAGTATTTT. This translates into CAISEGTGDSDTQYF. The rearrangement uses TRBV10-3 and TRBJ2-3, with TRBD1 identical over 10 bases. The V gene end was trimmed by 2 bases and the J gene end by 4 bases; junction bases not matched to a gene: 3. Per the germline V gene, CDR1 is ENHRY and CDR2 is SYGVKD. This CDR3 spans 15 amino acids.

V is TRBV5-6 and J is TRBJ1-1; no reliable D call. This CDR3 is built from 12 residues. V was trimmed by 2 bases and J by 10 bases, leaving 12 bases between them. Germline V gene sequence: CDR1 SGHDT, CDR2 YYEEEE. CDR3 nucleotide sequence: TGTGCCAGCAGCTTAATGGCGGGTGGAGCTTTCTTT. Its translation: CASSLMAGGAFF. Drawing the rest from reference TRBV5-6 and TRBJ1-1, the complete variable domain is DAGVTQSPTHLIKTRGQQVTLRCSPKSGHDTVSWYQQALGQGPQFIFQYYEEEERQRGNFPDRFSGHQFPNYSSELNVNALLLGDSALYLCASSLMAGGAFFGQGTRLTVV.

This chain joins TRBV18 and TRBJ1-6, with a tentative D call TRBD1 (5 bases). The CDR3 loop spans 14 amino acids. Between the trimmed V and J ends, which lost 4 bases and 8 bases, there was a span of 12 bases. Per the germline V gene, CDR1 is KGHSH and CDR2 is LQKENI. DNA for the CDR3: TGTGCCAGCTCACAACTTACAGGCGATTCACCCCTCCACTTT. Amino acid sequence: CASSQLTGDSPLHF.

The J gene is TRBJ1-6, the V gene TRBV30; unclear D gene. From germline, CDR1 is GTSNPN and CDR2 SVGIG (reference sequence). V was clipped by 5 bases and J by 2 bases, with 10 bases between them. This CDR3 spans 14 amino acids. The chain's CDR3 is CAWGLSAYNSPLHF. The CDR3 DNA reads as TGTGCCTGGGGCCTCAGCGCCTATAATTCACCCCTCCACTTT.

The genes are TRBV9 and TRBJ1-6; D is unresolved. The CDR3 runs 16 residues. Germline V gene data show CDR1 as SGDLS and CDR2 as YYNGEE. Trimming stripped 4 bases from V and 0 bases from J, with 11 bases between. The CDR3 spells CASSPQLSSYNSPLHF. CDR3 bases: TGTGCCAGCAGCCCCCAACTGAGCTCCTATAATTCACCCCTCCACTTT.

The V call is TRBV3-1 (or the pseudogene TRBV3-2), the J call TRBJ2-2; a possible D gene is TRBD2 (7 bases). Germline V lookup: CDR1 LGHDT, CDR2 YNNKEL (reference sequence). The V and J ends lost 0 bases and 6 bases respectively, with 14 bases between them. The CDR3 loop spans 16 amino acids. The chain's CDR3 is CASSQEVLGGAGELFF. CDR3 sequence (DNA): TGTGCCAGCAGCCAAGAAGTTTTAGGGGGGGCCGGGGAGCTGTTTTTT.

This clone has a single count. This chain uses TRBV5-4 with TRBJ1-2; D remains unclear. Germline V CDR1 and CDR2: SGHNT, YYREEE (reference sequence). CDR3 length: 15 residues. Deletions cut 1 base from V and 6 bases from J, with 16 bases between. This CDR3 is CASSLKKERVDGYTF. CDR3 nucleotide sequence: TGTGCCAGCAGCTTGAAAAAGGAGAGGGTAGATGGCTACACCTTC.

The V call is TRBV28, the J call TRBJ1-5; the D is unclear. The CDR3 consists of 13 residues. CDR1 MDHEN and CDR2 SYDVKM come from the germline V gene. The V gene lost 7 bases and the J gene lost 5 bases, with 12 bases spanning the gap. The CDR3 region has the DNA TGTGCCAGCAAAGCGTTGCGCGATCAGCCCCAGCATTTT. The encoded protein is CASKALRDQPQHF.

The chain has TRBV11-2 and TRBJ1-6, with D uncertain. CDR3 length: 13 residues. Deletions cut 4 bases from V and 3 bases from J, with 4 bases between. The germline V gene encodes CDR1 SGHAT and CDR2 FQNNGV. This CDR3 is CASSSYYNSPLHF. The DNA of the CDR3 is TGTGCCAGCAGCTCGTACTATAATTCACCCCTCCACTTT. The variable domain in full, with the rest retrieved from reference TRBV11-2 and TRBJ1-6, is EAGVAQSPRYKIIEKRQSVAFWCNPISGHATLYWYQQILGQGPKLLIQFQNNGVVDDSQLPKDRFSAERLKGVDSTLKIQPAKLEDSAVYLCASSSYYNSPLHFGNGTRLTVT.

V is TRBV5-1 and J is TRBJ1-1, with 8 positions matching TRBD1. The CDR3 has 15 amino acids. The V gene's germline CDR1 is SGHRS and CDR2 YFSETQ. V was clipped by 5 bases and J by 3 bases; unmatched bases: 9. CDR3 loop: CASREGTGFYTEAFF. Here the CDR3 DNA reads TGCGCCAGCAGGGAAGGGACAGGCTTTTACACTGAAGCTTTCTTT.

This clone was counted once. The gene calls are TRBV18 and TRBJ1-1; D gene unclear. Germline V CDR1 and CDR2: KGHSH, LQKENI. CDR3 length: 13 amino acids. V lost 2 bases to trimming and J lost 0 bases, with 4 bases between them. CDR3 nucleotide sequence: TGTGCCAGCTCACCAACTATGAACACTGAAGCTTTCTTT. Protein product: CASSPTMNTEAFF.

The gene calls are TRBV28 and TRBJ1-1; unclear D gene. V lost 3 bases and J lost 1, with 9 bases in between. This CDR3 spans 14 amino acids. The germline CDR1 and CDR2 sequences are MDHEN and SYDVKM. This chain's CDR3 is CASSLLLGNTEAFF. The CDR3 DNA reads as TGTGCCAGCAGTTTGTTACTCGGGAACACTGAAGCTTTCTTT.

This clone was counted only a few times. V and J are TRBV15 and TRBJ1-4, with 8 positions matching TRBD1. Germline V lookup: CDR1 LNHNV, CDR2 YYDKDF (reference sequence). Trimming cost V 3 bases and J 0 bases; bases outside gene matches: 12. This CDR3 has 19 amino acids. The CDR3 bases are TGTGCCACCAGCAGGACCTTCTTAGGACAGGGCTCAACTAATGAAAAACTGTTTTTT. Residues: CATSRTFLGQGSTNEKLFF.

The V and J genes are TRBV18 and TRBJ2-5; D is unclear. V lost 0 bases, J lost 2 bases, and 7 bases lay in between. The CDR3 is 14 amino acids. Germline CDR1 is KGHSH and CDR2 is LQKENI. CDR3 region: CASSPPSRQETQYF. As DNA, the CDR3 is TGTGCCAGCTCACCACCGTCCAGGCAAGAGACCCAGTACTTC. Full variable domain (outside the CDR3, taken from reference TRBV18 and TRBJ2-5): NAGVMQNPRHLVRRRGQEARLRCSPMKGHSHVYWYRQLPEEGLKFMVYLQKENIIDESGMPKERFSAEFPKEGPSILRIQQVVRGDSAAYFCASSPPSRQETQYFGPGTRLLVL.

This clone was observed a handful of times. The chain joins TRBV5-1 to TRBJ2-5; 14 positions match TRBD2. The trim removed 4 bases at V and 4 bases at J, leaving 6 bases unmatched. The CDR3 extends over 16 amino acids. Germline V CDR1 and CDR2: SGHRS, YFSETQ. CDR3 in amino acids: CASSTGLAGGAETQYF. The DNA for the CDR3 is TGCGCCAGCAGCACCGGACTAGCGGGGGGTGCAGAGACCCAGTACTTC. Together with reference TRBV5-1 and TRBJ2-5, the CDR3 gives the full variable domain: KAGVTQTPRYLIKTRGQQVTLSCSPISGHRSVSWYQQTPGQGLQFLFEYFSETQRNKGNFPGRFSGRQFSNSRSEMNVSTLELGDSALYLCASSTGLAGGAETQYFGPGTRLLVL.

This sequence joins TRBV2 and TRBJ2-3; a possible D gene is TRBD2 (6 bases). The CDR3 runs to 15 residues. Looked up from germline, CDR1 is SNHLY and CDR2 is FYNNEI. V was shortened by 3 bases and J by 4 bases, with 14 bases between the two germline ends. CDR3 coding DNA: TGTGCCAGCAGTGATAGGAGGGTTACGGCAGATACGCAGTATTTT. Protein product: CASSDRRVTADTQYF.

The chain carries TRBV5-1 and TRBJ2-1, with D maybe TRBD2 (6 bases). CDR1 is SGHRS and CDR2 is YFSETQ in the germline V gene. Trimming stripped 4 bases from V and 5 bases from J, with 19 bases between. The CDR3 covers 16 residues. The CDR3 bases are TGCGCCAGCAGCCACCCCCTGGGCGGGGAAGACAATGAGCAGTTCTTC. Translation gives CASSHPLGGEDNEQFF.